The 11 T cell receptor beta chains presented below share a single source sample, sequenced in a study of T cell repertoires in cytomegalovirus infection. TCRdb reprocessed the reads with MiXCR, giving one entry per CDR3 protein. The data hold about a million distinct CDR3 sequences, with approximately 33% observed a single time. Their target antigens are unknown. The starting material was cultured CD8+ T cells from PBMCs, obtained from culture after CMV antigen stimulation. These receptors were obtained from a human donor in good health (CMV status not recorded). Some clones in this sample may be carry-over from other donors' samples.

This clonotype was counted a few times. The chain recombines TRBV10-3 with TRBJ1-2; D uncertain. The CDR3 covers 13 residues. The V gene lost 1 base and the J gene lost 8 bases, with 11 bases spanning the gap. Germline values: CDR1 ENHRY, CDR2 SYGVKD. The CDR3 nucleotides read TGTGCCATCAGTGAGTTTAGTACATCGGGCTACACCTTC. Amino acid sequence: CAISEFSTSGYTF.

The V gene is TRBV7-3, the J gene TRBJ1-6; 8 bases map to TRBD1. With 6 bases clipped from V and 9 bases from J, the junction kept 7 bases outside the gene matches. This CDR3 is 14 amino acids long. Germline CDR1 reads SGHTA; CDR2 reads FQGTGA. This CDR3 is CASRTGQGGSPLHF. DNA of the CDR3: TGTGCCAGCAGAACCGGACAGGGAGGTTCACCCCTCCACTTT.

This clonotype was counted only a few times. The chain has TRBV29-1 and TRBJ2-1, with 8 bases matching TRBD1. Germline values: CDR1 SQVTM, CDR2 ANQGSEA. This CDR3 comprises 16 residues. The J segment lost 3 bases and the V segment lost 5 bases, leaving 12 bases of the junction unmatched. In nucleotides, the CDR3 is TGCAGCGTTTTATGGGGGAATACAGGGGGCTACAATGAGCAGTTCTTC. This gives the protein CSVLWGNTGGYNEQFF.

This clonotype was found a few times. The chain uses TRBV10-2 and TRBJ1-2, with D perhaps matching TRBD1 (5 bases). The CDR3 length is 13 residues. V lost 2 bases, J lost 4 bases, and 8 bases lay in between. Germline assignment: CDR1 WSHSY and CDR2 SAAADI. CDR3 DNA sequence: TGCGCCAGCAGTGAGGAAAGGGGCTATGGCTACACCTTC. Its protein is CASSEERGYGYTF.

The V and J genes are TRBV25-1 and TRBJ1-3; D is undetermined. This CDR3 spans 15 amino acids. Trimming shortened V by 7 bases and J by 1 base, and 14 bases separated the two germline ends. Germline V gene sequence: CDR1 MGHDK, CDR2 SYGVNS. The CDR3: CASTSRMGSGNTIYF. The CDR3, as DNA: TGTGCCAGCACCTCTAGAATGGGGTCTGGAAACACCATATATTTT.

The chain has TRBV6-6 and TRBJ2-7; D is undetermined. Trimming pared 2 bases from V and 2 bases from J, leaving 10 bases between. The CDR3 contains 14 residues. Germline CDR1 and CDR2: MNHNY and SVGAGI (reference sequence). CDR3 in amino acids: CASSYRGSPYEQYF. The DNA for the CDR3 is TGTGCCAGCAGTTACCGAGGTTCCCCCTACGAGCAGTACTTC.

Concerning this clonotype: The junction and the germline gene differ at one end; a read error may be behind it. Written as DNA, the CDR3 is TGTGCCAGCAGTCTAGCAACCCTTTACAATGAGCAGTTCTTC. This sequence encodes CASSLATLYNEQFF. The chain combines TRBV12-3 or TRBV12-4 with TRBJ2-1; D possibly corresponds to TRBD2 (5 bases). This CDR3 is 14 amino acids long.

V usage is TRBV2 and J usage is TRBJ2-7; 7 bases agree with TRBD1. V shed 10 bases, J shed 2 bases, and the junction held 8 bases outside the gene matches. This CDR3 region has 13 residues. CDR1 is SNHLY, CDR2 FYNNEI, per germline. The CDR3 nucleotides are TGTGCCACCGCCGGGACAGTCCCCTACGAGCAGTACGTC. It specifies CATAGTVPYEQYV.

The V call is TRBV6-6, the J call TRBJ2-1, with D unclear. Germline V gene sequence: CDR1 MNHNY, CDR2 SVGAGI (reference sequence). This CDR3 is built from 13 residues. The V end was cut by 6 bases, the J end by 5 bases, with 11 bases between. CDR3 nucleotide sequence: TGTGCCAGCAGATCCGACTGGGACAATGAGCAGTTCTTC. Its translation is CASRSDWDNEQFF.

This clonotype came up many times. V usage is TRBV11-2 and J usage is TRBJ1-3; D ambiguous. Trimming pared 1 base from V and 0 bases from J, leaving 10 bases between. CDR1 SGHAT and CDR2 FQNNGV come from the germline V gene. The CDR3 totals 16 residues. CDR3 sequence: CASSLAPGISGNTIYF. The CDR3 DNA reads as TGTGCCAGCAGCTTAGCCCCGGGAATCTCTGGAAACACCATATATTTT.

Only a few counts were recorded for this clonotype. This chain uses TRBV5-6 with TRBJ1-1; 10 bases align to TRBD1. Germline V lookup: CDR1 SGHDT, CDR2 YYEEEE. This CDR3 has 15 amino acids. The J segment lost 4 bases and the V segment lost 3 bases, leaving 6 bases of the junction unmatched. For the CDR3, the DNA is TGTGCCAGCAGCTCGGGGACAGGGGTCGGCACTGAAGCTTTCTTT. Amino acid sequence: CASSSGTGVGTEAFF.